A single sample is the source of the 11 T cell receptor beta chains below, sequenced in a study of cytomegalovirus exposure and HLA in healthy donors. Primers for the PCR totalled 60 Vbeta and 13 Jbeta. The table came from immunoSEQ multiplex PCR; TCRdb's copy has only in-frame clones and leaves some out. The sample lists approximately 150,000 clones, 80% occurring once. The sequenced sample was PBMCs. The receptors stem from a man aged 25-40 years in good health and CMV-seronegative.

The J gene is TRBJ1-2, the V gene TRBV14; D uncertain. Germline CDR1 reads SGHDN; CDR2 reads FVKESK. The CDR3 contains 13 residues. The V gene lost 1 base and the J gene lost 4 bases, with 7 bases spanning the gap. CDR3 protein: CASSQGQSYGYTF. The DNA for the CDR3 is TGTGCCAGCAGCCAAGGGCAGTCCTATGGCTACACCTTC.

The CDR3 DNA is TGTGCCAGCAGTCGCGACAGGGGGATGGAACTGTTTTTT. Protein: CASSRDRGMELFF. The chain has TRBV27 and TRBJ2-2; 9 nucleotides match TRBD1. This CDR3 is 13 amino acids long. V trimming: 5 bases; J trimming: 14 bases; junction bases outside the gene matches: 9. Looked up from germline, CDR1 is MNHEY and CDR2 is SMNVEV (reference sequence).

This clone was seen many times. The J gene is TRBJ2-1, the V gene TRBV19, with 12 bases fitting TRBD2. Germline V gives CDR1 LNHDA, CDR2 SQIVND (reference sequence). Trimming cost V 5 bases and J 8 bases; bases outside gene matches: 13. This CDR3 comprises 17 residues. The CDR3 region has the DNA TGTGCCAGTAGTGCTCTAGCGGGAGGGCCGAATAGGGATGAGCAGTTCTTC. Translating it yields CASSALAGGPNRDEQFF.

V gene TRBV2 combines with J gene TRBJ2-3, with D tentatively TRBD1 (6 bases). Looked up from germline, CDR1 is SNHLY and CDR2 is FYNNEI. The length of the CDR3 is 14 residues. The germline V and J ends were trimmed by 3 bases and 2 bases, with 9 bases remaining between them. This CDR3 reads CASSDQGNTDTQYF. For the CDR3, the DNA is TGTGCCAGCAGTGATCAGGGGAACACAGATACGCAGTATTTT.

V gene TRBV7-9 combines with J gene TRBJ1-1, with D tentatively TRBD1 (5 bases). The CDR3 runs 14 residues. Per the germline V gene, CDR1 is SEHNR and CDR2 is FQNEAQ (reference sequence). V lost 1 base and J 4 bases, leaving 10 bases between the germline ends. The CDR3 coding sequence is TGTGCCAGCAGCTTAGGGGGGGGGAGCACTGAAGCTTTCTTT. Residues: CASSLGGGSTEAFF.

The chain has TRBV21-1 and TRBJ2-5; the D call of TRBD2 is as the table states it, not checked on the DNA. TRBV21-1 is a recognized pseudogene. The CDR3 has 15 amino acids. DNA of the CDR3: TGTGCCAGCAGCAAAGTTGGCGGAGAAGGAGAGACCCAGTACTTC. Encoded protein: CASSKVGGEGETQYF.

V gene TRBV7-8 combines with J gene TRBJ2-1; 9 nucleotides match TRBD1. The J segment lost 5 bases and the V segment lost 11 bases, leaving 10 bases of the junction unmatched. CDR1 is SGHVS and CDR2 is FQNEAQ in the germline V gene. This CDR3 is built from 14 residues. The CDR3 region is CASGRDRVHNEQFF. CDR3 bases: TGTGCCTCGGGCAGGGACAGGGTCCACAATGAGCAGTTCTTC.

This chain uses TRBV19 with TRBJ2-7; a possible D gene is TRBD2 (7 bases). The length of the CDR3 is 15 residues. Trimming removed 1 base from V and 6 bases from J, with 16 bases in between. From germline, CDR1 is LNHDA and CDR2 SQIVND (reference sequence). The CDR3: CASSIVGGGDREQYF. The CDR3 DNA reads TGTGCCAGTAGTATAGTCGGAGGGGGGGATCGCGAGCAGTACTTC.

The sample holds a few counts of this clone. This chain uses TRBV9 with TRBJ1-4; 11 bases map to TRBD1. Germline assignment: CDR1 SGDLS and CDR2 YYNGEE. Unmatched junction bases numbered 3, after V lost 4 bases and J lost 4 bases. The CDR3 is made up of 15 amino acids. The CDR3 loop is CASSLGTGGNEKLFF. The CDR3 coding sequence is TGTGCCAGCAGCCTTGGGACAGGGGGTAATGAAAAACTGTTTTTT. Combining the CDR3 with reference TRBV9 and TRBJ1-4 gives the whole variable domain DSGVTQTPKHLITATGQRVTLRCSPRSGDLSVYWYQQSLDQGLQFLIQYYNGEERAKGNILERFSAQQFPDLHSELNLSSLELGDSALYFCASSLGTGGNEKLFFGSGTQLSVL.

The chain uses TRBV30 and TRBJ1-6; D unclear. The germline V and J ends were trimmed by 5 bases and 7 bases, with 15 bases remaining between them. The CDR3 has 14 amino acids. Germline V gene data show CDR1 as GTSNPN and CDR2 as SVGIG (reference sequence). The CDR3 reads CAWRLTSSNSPLHF. DNA of the CDR3: TGTGCCTGGCGCCTTACTTCCTCCAATTCACCCCTCCACTTT. Full variable domain (missing parts from reference TRBV30 and TRBJ1-6): SQTIHQWPATLVQPVGSPLSLECTVEGTSNPNLYWYRQAAGRGLQLLFYSVGIGQISSEVPQNLSASRPQDRQFILSSKKLLLSDSGFYLCAWRLTSSNSPLHFGNGTRLTVT.

This sequence joins TRBV10-3 and TRBJ1-5; no definite D call. Between the trimmed V and J ends, which lost 2 bases and 0 bases, there was a span of 11 bases. This CDR3 contains 16 residues. Germline V gene data show CDR1 as ENHRY and CDR2 as SYGVKD. The CDR3 here is CAISETIVNSNQPQHF. CDR3 nucleotide sequence: TGTGCCATCAGTGAGACGATAGTAAATAGCAATCAGCCCCAGCATTTT.